This is a list of T cell receptor beta chains from one sample in a study of CD8 T cells in Susac syndrome. TCRdb itself ran the immunoSEQ multiplex PCR reads through MiXCR, one entry per CDR3 protein. Seen here are 200,000 to 250,000 distinct CDR3 sequences, nearly 97% observed once, and the top ten hold less than 0.095%. Sequenced: CD4+ T cells from PBMCs. The source of these receptors is a human donor with multiple sclerosis. Both conserved end residues are part of each CDR3. A D gene is named only where the DNA matches it firmly. Only part of the rows carry a size: once, few, many, or a class if the clone is expanded.

abundance	j_gene	v_gene	len	d_gene	CDR3aa	CDR3nt
NA	TRBJ2-7	TRBV18	13	NA	CASSPGRAYEQYF	TGTGCCAGCTCGCCCGGTAGGGCCTACGAGCAGTACTTC
NA	TRBJ2-1	TRBV20-1	15	NA	CSARGAREGYNEQFF	TGCAGTGCTAGAGGCGCCAGGGAAGGATACAATGAGCAGTTCTTC
NA	TRBJ1-1	TRBV12-3/TRBV12-4	14	TRBD1	CASSPGQANTEAFF	TGTGCCAGCAGTCCCGGACAGGCGAACACTGAAGCTTTCTTT
few	TRBJ2-1	TRBV2	11	NA	CASSVDNEQFF	TGTGCCAGCAGTGTTGACAATGAGCAGTTCTTC
NA	TRBJ2-1	TRBV12-3/TRBV12-4	20	TRBD2	CASSTTPGVSGSRGGNEQFF	TGTGCCAGCAGTACTACCCCGGGTGTTAGCGGGAGTAGGGGGGGGAATGAGCAGTTCTTC
NA	TRBJ1-1	TRBV29-1	12	NA	CSVEEGNTEAFF	TGCAGCGTTGAAGAGGGGAACACTGAAGCTTTCTTT
NA	TRBJ2-5	TRBV7-9	12	NA	CASNPSSETQYF	TGTGCCAGCAATCCCTCTTCAGAGACCCAGTACTTC
NA	TRBJ1-1	TRBV27	16	NA	CASSPPRMNMNTEAFF	TGTGCCAGCAGTCCTCCACGAATGAACATGAACACTGAAGCTTTCTTT
NA	TRBJ2-7	TRBV9	16	TRBD2	CASSGPGLASSYEQYF	TGTGCCAGCAGCGGACCGGGACTAGCGAGCTCCTACGAGCAGTACTTC
NA	TRBJ1-2	TRBV20-1	15	NA	CSASARPGTAYGYTF	TGCAGTGCTAGTGCTCGACCCGGGACCGCCTATGGCTACACCTTC
NA	TRBJ2-7	TRBV20-1	11	TRBD1	CSAGTGYEQYF	TGCAGTGCCGGGACAGGCTACGAGCAGTACTTC
NA	TRBJ2-7	TRBV29-1	12	NA	CSVVATTYEQYF	TGCAGCGTTGTCGCCACGACCTACGAGCAGTACTTC
few	TRBJ2-7	TRBV7-2	11	NA	CASSPQYEQYF	TGTGCCAGCAGCCCTCAGTACGAGCAGTACTTC
NA	TRBJ1-1	TRBV20-1	14	TRBD1	CSASETGRNTEAFF	TGCAGTGCTAGTGAGACAGGGAGGAACACTGAAGCTTTCTTT
NA	TRBJ2-2	TRBV27	15	NA	CASSLSRQNTGELFF	TGTGCCAGCAGTTTATCGAGACAGAACACCGGGGAGCTGTTTTTT
NA	TRBJ1-1	TRBV15	15	TRBD1	CATSRGSGGKTEAFF	TGTGCCACCAGCAGAGGATCAGGGGGAAAAACTGAAGCTTTCTTT
NA	TRBJ2-3	TRBV15	19	NA	CATSRLSILRGTNTDTQYF	TGTGCCACCAGCAGACTATCCATTTTACGGGGGACAAACACAGATACGCAGTATTTT
NA	TRBJ2-5	TRBV2	16	TRBD2	CASSRSSGSGEETQYF	TGTGCCAGCAGTCGCTCTAGCGGGTCCGGCGAGGAGACCCAGTACTTC